Shown below are 32 T cell receptor beta chains from a single sample sequenced in a study of cytomegalovirus exposure and HLA in healthy donors. The PCR made use of 60 Vbeta and 13 Jbeta primers. The assay was immunoSEQ multiplex PCR, and TCRdb's table has in-frame clones only and misses some. The table has 110,000 to 150,000 clones, roughly three quarters seen once. What was sequenced was PBMCs. The origin of the receptors is a female donor in good health and CMV-seronegative.

The chain joins TRBV18 to TRBJ1-2; 10 bases match TRBD1. CDR3 length: 15 amino acids. Germline assignment: CDR1 KGHSH and CDR2 LQKENI. V dropped 2 bases and J dropped 4; count of bases not matched to a gene: 4. The CDR3 DNA is TGTGCCAGCTCACCAGGGGGACAGGGGATCTATGGCTACACCTTC. This encodes CASSPGGQGIYGYTF.

The chain has TRBV10-3 and TRBJ2-1, with D perhaps TRBD2 (7 bases). The CDR3 consists of 13 residues. Germline-derived CDR1 and CDR2 are ENHRY and SYGVKD. The V end was cut by 10 bases, the J end by 4 bases, with 14 bases between. CDR3 region: CATRGDTYNEQFF. The CDR3 DNA reads TGTGCCACCCGGGGGGACACGTACAATGAGCAGTTCTTC.

This rearrangement joins TRBV2 to TRBJ1-1; 10 nucleotides agree with TRBD1. The CDR3 runs to 14 residues. Trimming cost V 9 bases and J 0 bases; bases outside gene matches: 4. Germline V lookup: CDR1 SNHLY, CDR2 FYNNEI. The CDR3: CARTGGTVNTEAFF. In DNA, the CDR3 is TGTGCCAGGACAGGGGGCACAGTGAACACTGAAGCTTTCTTT.

The J gene is TRBJ1-2, the V gene TRBV6-1; TRBD1 agrees at 10 bases. Germline V gene lookup returns CDR1 MNHNS and CDR2 SASEGT. The CDR3 has 14 residues. Trimming cost V 6 bases and J 4 bases; bases outside gene matches: 5. CDR3 coding DNA: TGTGCCAGCAGCGACAGGGGGCCCAGCTATGGCTACACCTTC. Translation: CASSDRGPSYGYTF.

V and J are TRBV7-3 and TRBJ2-1; D is uncertain. V was pared by 4 bases and J by 5 bases, with 9 bases between. Germline V gene sequence: CDR1 SGHTA, CDR2 FQGTGA. The length of the CDR3 is 13 residues. CDR3 coding DNA: TGTGCCAGCAGCTACCTCGCGGACAATGAGCAGTTCTTC. Its translation is CASSYLADNEQFF.

The V gene is TRBV4-3, the J gene TRBJ1-6; no definite D call. Per the germline V gene, CDR1 is LGHNA and CDR2 is YSLEER. The ends were cut back, 4 bases at V and 4 bases at J, with 8 bases in the middle. CDR3 length: 14 residues. CDR3 amino acids: CASSLALYNSPLHF. CDR3 DNA: TGCGCCAGCAGCCTGGCCCTTTATAATTCACCCCTCCACTTT.

This sequence joins TRBV5-1 and TRBJ2-2, with 10 positions matching TRBD2. Germline CDR1 is SGHRS and CDR2 is YFSETQ. The trim removed 1 base at V and 1 base at J, leaving 7 bases unmatched. The CDR3 runs 18 residues. CDR3 region: CASSLRSSGRGNTGELFF. The DNA for the CDR3 is TGCGCCAGCAGCTTGAGGTCCAGCGGGAGGGGGAACACCGGGGAGCTGTTTTTT. The full variable domain, its missing parts supplied by reference TRBV5-1 and TRBJ2-2, is KAGVTQTPRYLIKTRGQQVTLSCSPISGHRSVSWYQQTPGQGLQFLFEYFSETQRNKGNFPGRFSGRQFSNSRSEMNVSTLELGDSALYLCASSLRSSGRGNTGELFFGEGSRLTVL.

This clone occurred a few times. The chain is built from TRBV27 and TRBJ1-4; 7 positions match TRBD1. J was trimmed by 5 bases and V by 5 bases; bases with no gene match: 8. Germline lookup yields CDR1 MNHEY and CDR2 SMNVEV (reference sequence). The CDR3 is made up of 15 amino acids. This CDR3 reads CASSPPGQQNEKLFF. As DNA, the CDR3 is TGTGCCAGCAGTCCTCCGGGACAGCAGAATGAAAAACTGTTTTTT.

A few counts support this clone. J is TRBJ2-1 and V is TRBV5-6, with TRBD2 identical over 11 bases. V lost 1 base and J lost 2; bases outside the gene matches: 5. This CDR3 has 17 amino acids. The germline V gene encodes CDR1 SGHDT and CDR2 YYEEEE. The CDR3 protein is CASSLSGLAGAYNEQFF. CDR3 nucleotide sequence: TGTGCCAGCAGCTTGAGCGGACTAGCGGGCGCCTACAATGAGCAGTTCTTC. Supplemented by reference TRBV5-6 and TRBJ2-1, the full variable domain reads DAGVTQSPTHLIKTRGQQVTLRCSPKSGHDTVSWYQQALGQGPQFIFQYYEEEERQRGNFPDRFSGHQFPNYSSELNVNALLLGDSALYLCASSLSGLAGAYNEQFFGPGTRLTVL.

Of note for this clone: The same CDR3 can be traced to other DNA sequences in this sample. J is TRBJ1-1 and V is TRBV4-1, with D perhaps TRBD1 (5 bases). Germline lookup yields CDR1 MGHRA and CDR2 YSYEKL. Trimming left V 4 bases short and J 0 bases short, with 18 bases between. The CDR3 has 17 amino acids. CDR3 sequence reads: CASSPRTQKAVNTEAFF. The DNA for the CDR3 is TGCGCCAGCAGCCCTAGGACACAGAAGGCGGTGAACACTGAAGCTTTCTTT.

Only a few counts were recorded for this clone. The chain links TRBV10-1 to TRBJ1-1; D is ambiguous. The CDR3 has 15 amino acids. Per germline, CDR1 WNHNN and CDR2 SYGVQD (reference sequence). Trimming pared 0 bases from V and 0 bases from J, leaving 8 bases between. CDR3 DNA sequence: TGCGCCAGCAGTGAGTCGAGGGCGATGAACACTGAAGCTTTCTTT. Translated, it gives CASSESRAMNTEAFF.

This chain uses TRBV28 with TRBJ1-3, with D maybe TRBD1 (6 bases). The V and J ends lost 4 bases and 2 bases respectively, with 12 bases between them. From germline, CDR1 is MDHEN and CDR2 SYDVKM. This CDR3 is 15 amino acids long. The CDR3 protein is CASSSYRVAGNTIYF. The CDR3 DNA sequence: TGTGCCAGCAGTTCCTACAGGGTGGCTGGAAACACCATATATTTT.

A single count supports this clone. The V call is TRBV4-3, the J call TRBJ2-1, with 8 bases identical to TRBD1. V lost 4 bases and J lost 10; bases outside the gene matches: 12. Germline lookup yields CDR1 LGHNA and CDR2 YSLEER. The CDR3 extends over 15 amino acids. The CDR3 region is CASSPRTGIGVEQFF. In DNA form, the CDR3 reads TGCGCCAGCAGCCCCCGGACAGGGATCGGCGTGGAGCAGTTCTTC.

The chain employs TRBV19 and TRBJ1-1; D is unclear. The CDR3 runs to 14 residues. Germline values: CDR1 LNHDA, CDR2 SQIVND (reference sequence). Trimming shortened V by 7 bases and J by 0 bases, and 12 bases separated the two germline ends. As DNA, the CDR3 is TGTGCCAGTACCAAAGGCAGGATGAACACTGAAGCTTTCTTT. Protein product: CASTKGRMNTEAFF.

The rearrangement uses TRBV11-2 and TRBJ1-5; D gene ambiguous. The V end lost 3 bases, the J end lost 0 bases, and 12 bases lay between the germline ends. The germline V gene encodes CDR1 SGHAT and CDR2 FQNNGV. This CDR3 region has 16 residues. The CDR3 loop reads CASSLRAGISNQPQHF. CDR3 coding DNA: TGTGCCAGCAGCTTGAGGGCCGGGATTAGCAATCAGCCCCAGCATTTT.

Here the CDR3 reads CASSLIAGGGYTF. The CDR3 region has the DNA TGTGCCAGCAGCTTAATTGCAGGTGGAGGCTACACCTTC. The chain employs TRBV11-3 and TRBJ1-2; no definite D call. CDR3 size: 13 residues. V lost 2 bases and J 8 bases, leaving 12 bases between the germline ends. Looked up from germline, CDR1 is SGHNT and CDR2 is YENEEA.

The J gene is TRBJ2-2, the V gene TRBV6-1; D is ambiguous. The CDR3 is 14 residues long. With 2 bases removed from V and 6 bases from J, the gap between germline ends came to 10 bases. Germline CDR1 and CDR2: MNHNS and SASEGT. The CDR3 spells CASSENQVPGELFF. CDR3 sequence (DNA): TGTGCCAGCAGTGAAAATCAGGTACCCGGGGAGCTGTTTTTT.

Only one count was recorded for this clone. The CDR3 protein is CAWSQGQVGETQYF. CDR3 nucleotides: TGTGCCTGGAGCCAAGGACAAGTTGGAGAGACCCAGTACTTC. This rearrangement joins TRBV30 to TRBJ2-5, with D possibly TRBD1 on 5 matching bases. Germline-derived CDR1 and CDR2 are GTSNPN and SVGIG (reference sequence). V was cut by 3 bases and J by 4 bases, with 15 bases left in between. The CDR3 is 14 residues long.

The V and J genes are TRBV9 and TRBJ2-1; 10 nucleotides match TRBD2. J was trimmed by 15 bases and V by 0 bases; bases with no gene match: 6. The CDR3 sequence is 13 residues long. Germline V gene lookup returns CDR1 SGDLS and CDR2 YYNGEE. The CDR3 DNA is TGTGCCAGCAGCGTAGCTAGCGGGGGAGTTGGGTTCTTC. This translates into CASSVASGGVGFF. Full variable domain (remainder filled in from reference TRBV9 and TRBJ2-1): DSGVTQTPKHLITATGQRVTLRCSPRSGDLSVYWYQQSLDQGLQFLIQYYNGEERAKGNILERFSAQQFPDLHSELNLSSLELGDSALYFCASSVASGGVGFFGPGTRLTVL.

This clone was detected once. V gene TRBV23-1 combines with J gene TRBJ2-7, with no clear D. TRBV23-1 is noted as an ORF with a role that remains uncertain. Trimming stripped 5 bases from V and 5 bases from J, with 7 bases between. This CDR3 contains 11 residues. This CDR3 reads CASSGHDEQYF. CDR3 in DNA: TGCGCCAGCAGTGGGCACGACGAGCAGTACTTC.

The gene calls are TRBV6-6 and TRBJ1-1; no reliable D call. The CDR3 spans 13 residues. Trimming stripped 0 bases from V and 7 bases from J, with 9 bases between. Germline V gives CDR1 MNHNY, CDR2 SVGAGI (reference sequence). CDR3 region: CASSYSKRLEAFF. The CDR3 DNA reads as TGTGCCAGCAGTTACTCGAAGCGGCTTGAAGCTTTCTTT.

The chain has TRBV12-5 and TRBJ2-3; 11 nucleotides line up with TRBD2. This CDR3 contains 17 residues. The V segment lost 3 bases and the J segment 1 base; nucleotides outside the gene matches: 6. CDR1 and CDR2 (germline): LGHNT, FRNRAP. The CDR3 DNA follows: TGTGCTAGTGGTTTCCAACGGGGACTAGCGGGCACAGATACGCAGTATTTT. Protein: CASGFQRGLAGTDTQYF.

V usage is TRBV5-1 and J usage is TRBJ2-7; D is uncertain. Germline V CDR1 and CDR2: SGHRS, YFSETQ. CDR3 length: 14 amino acids. The ends were cut back, 0 bases at V and 7 bases at J, with 14 bases in the middle. The CDR3 loop reads CASSLAGDLGEQYF. The CDR3 coding sequence is TGCGCCAGCAGCTTGGCTGGTGATCTCGGTGAGCAGTACTTC.

This chain links TRBV7-8 with TRBJ1-2, with D perhaps matching TRBD1 (6 bases). Germline lookup yields CDR1 SGHVS and CDR2 FQNEAQ. This CDR3 region has 14 residues. V lost 3 bases and J 3 bases, leaving 11 bases between the germline ends. The CDR3 region has the DNA TGTGCCAGCAGCTTTCGGGGGGCGTACTATGGCTACACCTTC. Residues: CASSFRGAYYGYTF.

V is TRBV7-6 and J is TRBJ2-5, with TRBD2 matching over 7 bases. V shed 5 bases and J 1 base; nucleotides not matched to a gene: 7. CDR3 length equals 15 residues. Germline values: CDR1 SGHVS, CDR2 FNYEAQ. The CDR3 loop is CASSPSGWAQETQYF. CDR3 in DNA: TGTGCCAGCAGCCCTAGCGGATGGGCCCAAGAGACCCAGTACTTC.

The V call is TRBV5-4, the J call TRBJ2-1, with 9 bases that match TRBD2. The CDR3 contains 15 residues. Germline values: CDR1 SGHNT, CDR2 YYREEE (reference sequence). V trimming: 6 bases; J trimming: 7 bases; junction bases outside the gene matches: 11. CDR3 region: CASNPPGLAGNEQFF. The CDR3 region has the DNA TGTGCCAGCAACCCTCCGGGACTAGCTGGTAATGAGCAGTTCTTC.

This chain connects TRBV11-2 to TRBJ2-4; TRBD2 aligns across 14 bases. This CDR3 has 18 residues. Germline CDR1 reads SGHAT; CDR2 reads FQNNGV. V was pared by 5 bases and J by 0 bases, with 6 bases of the junction left unmatched. The CDR3 spells CASSPGTSGSVAKNIQYF. The CDR3 DNA reads as TGTGCCAGCAGCCCCGGGACTAGCGGGAGCGTAGCCAAAAACATTCAGTACTTC.

This clone turned up a few times. The chain links TRBV30 to TRBJ2-7, with D perhaps TRBD1 (6 bases). This CDR3 comprises 14 residues. CDR1 and CDR2 (germline): GTSNPN, SVGIG (reference sequence). Trimming left V 3 bases short and J 2 bases short, with 14 bases between. The CDR3 protein is CAWRRTGNPYEQYF. Here the CDR3 DNA reads TGTGCCTGGAGGAGAACAGGGAATCCCTACGAGCAGTACTTC.

The chain combines TRBV4-1 with TRBJ2-2, with D perhaps TRBD1 (6 bases). With 4 bases removed from V and 3 bases from J, the gap between germline ends came to 18 bases. Per the germline V gene, CDR1 is MGHRA and CDR2 is YSYEKL. The CDR3 has 17 amino acids. The CDR3 DNA follows: TGCGCCAGCAGCCCTTCTCCGGGCAGGGGAGACACCGGGGAGCTGTTTTTT. Amino acid sequence: CASSPSPGRGDTGELFF.

The chain is built from TRBV4-1 and TRBJ2-3; 11 bases match TRBD2. V lost 0 bases to trimming and J lost 4 bases; unmatched junction nucleotides: 6. Germline-derived CDR1 and CDR2 are MGHRA and YSYEKL. CDR3 length: 17 amino acids. Here the CDR3 reads CASSQEGTSGRADTQYF. The CDR3 DNA reads TGCGCCAGCAGCCAAGAGGGGACTAGCGGTCGTGCAGATACGCAGTATTTT.

The V and J genes are TRBV9 and TRBJ1-3, with a tentative D call TRBD1 (6 bases). V lost 1 base, J lost 2 bases, and 7 bases lay in between. The CDR3 runs 14 residues. Per germline, CDR1 SGDLS and CDR2 YYNGEE. The CDR3 DNA reads as TGTGCCAGCAGCGTATCAGGGGCTGGAAACACCATATATTTT. This sequence encodes CASSVSGAGNTIYF.

In DNA, the CDR3 is TGTGCCAGCAGTCGTCCCACTAGCGGAACCTACGAGCAGTACTTC. Its protein is CASSRPTSGTYEQYF. This sequence joins TRBV6-1 and TRBJ2-7; TRBD2 agrees at 8 bases. The CDR3 is 15 residues long. J gave up 2 bases and V 5 bases, and 8 bases lay outside the gene matches. Germline values: CDR1 MNHNS, CDR2 SASEGT.